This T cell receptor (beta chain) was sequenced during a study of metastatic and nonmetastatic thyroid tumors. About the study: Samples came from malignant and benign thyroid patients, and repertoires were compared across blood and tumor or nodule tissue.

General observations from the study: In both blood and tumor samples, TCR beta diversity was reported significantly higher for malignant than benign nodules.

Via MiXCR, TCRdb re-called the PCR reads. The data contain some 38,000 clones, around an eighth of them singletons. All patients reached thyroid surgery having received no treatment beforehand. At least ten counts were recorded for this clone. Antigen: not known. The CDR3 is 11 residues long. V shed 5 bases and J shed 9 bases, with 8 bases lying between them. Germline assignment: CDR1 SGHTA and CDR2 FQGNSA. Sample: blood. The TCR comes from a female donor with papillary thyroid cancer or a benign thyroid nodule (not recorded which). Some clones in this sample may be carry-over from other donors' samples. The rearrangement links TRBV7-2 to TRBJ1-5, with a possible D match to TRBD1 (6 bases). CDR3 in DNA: TGTGCCAGCAGCCAACAGGGGCCCCAGCATTTT. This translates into CASSQQGPQHF.